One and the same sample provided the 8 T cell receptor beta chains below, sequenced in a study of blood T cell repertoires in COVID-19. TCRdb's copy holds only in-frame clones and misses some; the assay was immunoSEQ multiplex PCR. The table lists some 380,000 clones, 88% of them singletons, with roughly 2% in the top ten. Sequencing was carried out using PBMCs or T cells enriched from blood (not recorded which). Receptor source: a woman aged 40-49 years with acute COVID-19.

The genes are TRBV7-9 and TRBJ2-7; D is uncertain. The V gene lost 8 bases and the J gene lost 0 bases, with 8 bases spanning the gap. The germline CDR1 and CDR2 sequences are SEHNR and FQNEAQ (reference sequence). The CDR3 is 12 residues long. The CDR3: CASSRSSYEQYF. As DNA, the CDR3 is TGTGCCAGCTCGCGGAGCTCCTACGAGCAGTACTTC.

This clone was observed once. The CDR3 coding sequence is TGTGCCATCAGTGAGTTGCTAGCCAGTATCACCGGGGAGCTGTTTTTT. Amino acid sequence: CAISELLASITGELFF. The chain combines TRBV10-3 with TRBJ2-2; weak D call: TRBD2 (5 bases). The CDR3 runs to 16 residues. V was pared by 1 base and J by 4 bases, with 13 bases between. In germline, CDR1 is ENHRY, CDR2 SYGVKD.

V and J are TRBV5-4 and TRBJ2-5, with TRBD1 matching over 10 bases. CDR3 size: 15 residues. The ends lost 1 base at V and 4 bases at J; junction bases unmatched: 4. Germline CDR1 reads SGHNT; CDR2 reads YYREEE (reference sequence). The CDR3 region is CASSLYRQGAETQYF. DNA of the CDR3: TGTGCCAGCAGCTTGTATAGACAGGGGGCAGAGACCCAGTACTTC.

CDR3 in amino acids: CASSPGLAGEGAETQYF. DNA of the CDR3: TGTGCCAGCAGCCCGGGACTAGCGGGGGAAGGTGCGGAGACCCAGTACTTC. This chain links TRBV9 with TRBJ2-5, with 14 bases identical to TRBD2. V shed 4 bases and J 5 bases; nucleotides not matched to a gene: 10. Germline CDR1 SGDLS, CDR2 YYNGEE. This CDR3 comprises 17 residues.

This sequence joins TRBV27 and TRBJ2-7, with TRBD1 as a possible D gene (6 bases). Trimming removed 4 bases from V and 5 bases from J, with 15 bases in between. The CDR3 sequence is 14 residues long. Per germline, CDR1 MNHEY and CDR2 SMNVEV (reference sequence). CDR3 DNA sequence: TGTGCCAGCAGTTCCTCGGGACAAACCCACGAGCAGTACTTC. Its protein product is CASSSSGQTHEQYF.

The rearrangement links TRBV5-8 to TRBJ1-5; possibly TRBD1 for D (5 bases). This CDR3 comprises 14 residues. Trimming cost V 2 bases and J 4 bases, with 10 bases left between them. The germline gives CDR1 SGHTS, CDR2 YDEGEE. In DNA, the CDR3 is TGTGCCAGCAGCTTCGACCGGGGGAATCAGCCCCAGCATTTT. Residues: CASSFDRGNQPQHF. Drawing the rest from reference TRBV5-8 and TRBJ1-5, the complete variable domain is EAGVTQSPTHLIKTRGQQATLRCSPISGHTSVYWYQQALGLGLQFLLWYDEGEERNRGNFPPRFSGRQFPNYSSELNVNALELEDSALYLCASSFDRGNQPQHFGDGTRLSIL.

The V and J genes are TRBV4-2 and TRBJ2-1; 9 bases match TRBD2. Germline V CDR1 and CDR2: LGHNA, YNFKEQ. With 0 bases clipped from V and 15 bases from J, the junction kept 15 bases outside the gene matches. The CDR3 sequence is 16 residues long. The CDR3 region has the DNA TGTGCCAGCAGCCAAGAATTAAAAAGTAGCGGGGGAATCTCGTTCTTC. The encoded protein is CASSQELKSSGGISFF.

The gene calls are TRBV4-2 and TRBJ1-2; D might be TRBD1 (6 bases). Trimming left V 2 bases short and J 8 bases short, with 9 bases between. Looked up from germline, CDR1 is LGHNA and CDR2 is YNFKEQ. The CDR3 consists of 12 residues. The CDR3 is CASSQLQGGYTF. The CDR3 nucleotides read TGTGCCAGCAGCCAATTACAGGGCGGCTACACCTTC.